These 10 T cell receptor beta chains came from one sample sequenced in a study of T cells in Graves' hyperthyroidism and ophthalmopathy. TCR beta CDR3 regions were amplified from RNA transcripts. Initially, a first-round RT-PCR of the TCR CDR3 employed the HTBI primer set. TCRdb re-called the multiplex PCR reads through MiXCR, storing one row per CDR3 protein. The sample contains about 320,000 distinct CDR3 sequences, approximately 17% of which appear only once. Sequencing was performed on blood. Source of these receptors: a man younger than 45 with Graves' hyperthyroidism.

This clonotype was seen ten or more times. This chain links TRBV28 with TRBJ2-1; the D gene is possibly TRBD2 (5 bases). The CDR3 covers 13 residues. Germline CDR1 MDHEN, CDR2 SYDVKM. Trimming shortened V by 5 bases and J by 12 bases, and 17 bases separated the two germline ends. CDR3 sequence reads: CASSPRIRGTQFF. In nucleotides, the CDR3 is TGTGCCAGCAGTCCCCGGATCCGGGGTACGCAGTTCTTC.

Of note for this clonotype: Because it lacks the conserved phenylalanine or tryptophan at the end, this CDR3 is likely a read error. The rearrangement links TRBV4-2 to TRBJ1-6; D remains unclear. From germline, CDR1 is LGHNA and CDR2 YNFKEQ. The CDR3 totals 17 residues. With 0 bases removed from V and 12 bases from J, the gap between germline ends came to 21 bases. CDR3 protein: CASSQDINLDGEIPLHL. In DNA form, the CDR3 reads TGTGCCAGCAGCCAAGATATAAACCTGGACGGAGAAATACCCCTCCACCTT.

This clonotype has just a few counts. This chain joins TRBV6-9 and TRBJ2-5; TRBD1 might be the D (5 bases). The V end lost 6 bases, the J end lost 4 bases, and 12 bases lay between the germline ends. CDR1 is MNHGY, CDR2 SVAAGI, per germline. The CDR3 is 13 residues long. CDR3 nucleotides: TGTGCCAGCAGGAAGACAGTGGGAGAGACCCAGTACTTC. Its protein is CASRKTVGETQYF.

This clonotype came up many times. This rearrangement joins TRBV30 to TRBJ2-7; D is undetermined. Trimming cost V 0 bases and J 6 bases, with 6 bases left between them. CDR1 is GTSNPN, CDR2 SVGIG, per germline (reference sequence). There are 11 residues in the CDR3. CDR3 in amino acids: CAWSVRGEQYF. CDR3 bases: TGTGCCTGGAGTGTCAGAGGCGAGCAGTACTTC.

There are many counts of this clonotype. The chain uses TRBV12-3 or TRBV12-4 and TRBJ2-1, with a possible D match to TRBD2 (5 bases). This CDR3 comprises 13 residues. Between the trimmed V and J ends, which lost 3 bases and 9 bases, there was a span of 12 bases. CDR3 bases: TGTGCCAGCAGTTTCTCCGTGGCGGGTGAGCAGTTCTTC. Translating gives CASSFSVAGEQFF.

This clonotype has at least ten counts. This rearrangement joins TRBV20-1 to TRBJ2-1; 11 bases align to TRBD2. The V segment lost 0 bases and the J segment 2 bases; nucleotides outside the gene matches: 0. Germline V gives CDR1 DFQATT, CDR2 SNEGSKA (reference sequence). The CDR3 is 15 amino acids. The CDR3 is CSARELAGAYNEQFF. In DNA form, the CDR3 reads TGCAGTGCTAGAGAACTAGCGGGAGCCTACAATGAGCAGTTCTTC.

The V call is TRBV2, the J call TRBJ1-2; D not resolved. Germline values: CDR1 SNHLY, CDR2 FYNNEI. CDR3 size: 12 residues. With 6 bases removed from V and 8 bases from J, the gap between germline ends came to 13 bases. CDR3: CASSLGSGGYTF. The CDR3 nucleotides are TGTGCCAGCAGCCTCGGGAGCGGAGGCTACACCTTC.

This chain uses TRBV27 with TRBJ1-5, with D perhaps TRBD1 (5 bases). V gave up 8 bases and J gave up 6 bases, with 14 bases separating them. Germline CDR1 and CDR2: MNHEY and SMNVEV (reference sequence). The CDR3 extends over 13 amino acids. The CDR3 region has the DNA TGTGCCAGCCGGGGAGGGGTCGGTCAGCCCCAGCATTTT. Translating gives CASRGGVGQPQHF.

This clonotype was seen more than once but under ten times. The V gene is TRBV28, the J gene TRBJ2-7; D is perhaps TRBD1 (5 bases). V was pared by 4 bases and J by 0 bases, with 19 bases between. The CDR3 runs 17 residues. CDR1 is MDHEN and CDR2 is SYDVKM in the germline V gene. The CDR3 sequence is CASSSPSGARSSYEQYF. In DNA, the CDR3 is TGTGCCAGCAGTTCACCTAGTGGGGCAAGAAGCTCCTACGAGCAGTACTTC.

This clonotype was seen repeatedly, ten times or more. The chain is built from TRBV25-1 and TRBJ1-2; the match to TRBD1 covers 8 bases. The ends lost 6 bases at V and 4 bases at J; junction bases unmatched: 4. The V gene's germline CDR1 is MGHDK and CDR2 SYGVNS. The CDR3 totals 13 residues. The DNA of the CDR3 is TGTGCCAGCAGCCAGACAGGGGCCTATGGCTACACCTTC. It codes for CASSQTGAYGYTF.